The rows below give T cell receptor beta chains drawn from one sample of a study of blood T cell repertoires in COVID-19. Clones were read by immunoSEQ multiplex PCR, and TCRdb kept only the in-frame ones, dropping some. The repertoire has around 300,000 clones, 83% of them found once; the top ten carry around a tenth. Sequenced: peripheral blood. These receptors originate from a woman between 50 and 59 years old who had recovered from COVID-19. CDR3s include the opening cysteine and the closing phenylalanine or tryptophan. The order of the fields is clone size, J gene, D gene, V gene, CDR3 protein, CDR3 DNA. A D gene is named only where the DNA matches it firmly. Only some rows state a clone size, as once, few, many or a class for expanded clones.

>.|TRBJ2-7|.|TRBV7-2
CASSLAGNRYEQYF
TGTGCCAGCAGCTTAGCCGGTAATCGCTACGAGCAGTACTTC
>.|TRBJ2-7|TRBD2|TRBV5-6
CASSSPSGGPYEQYF
TGTGCCAGCAGCTCCCCTAGCGGAGGCCCCTACGAGCAGTACTTC
>.|TRBJ1-2|.|TRBV10-3
CAISESTRVRGINYGYTF
TGTGCCATCAGTGAGTCGACTCGAGTCCGGGGGATTAACTATGGCTACACCTTC
>once|TRBJ1-4|.|TRBV12-3/TRBV12-4
CASSLRANEKLFF
TGTGCCAGCAGTTTACGGGCTAATGAAAAACTGTTTTTT
>once|TRBJ2-7|TRBD2|TRBV27
CASSFGTNYEQYF
TGTGCCAGCAGTTTCGGGACTAACTACGAGCAGTACTTC
>.|TRBJ2-2|TRBD1|TRBV9
CASSTGGSDTGELFF
TGTGCCAGCAGTACAGGGGGCTCGGACACCGGGGAGCTGTTTTTT
>.|TRBJ1-6|.|TRBV28
CASSLFGWRGNSPLHF
TGTGCCAGCAGTTTATTTGGGTGGAGAGGTAATTCACCCCTCCACTTT
>.|TRBJ2-2|TRBD2|TRBV4-3
CASSQDISGGKFF
TGCGCCAGCAGCCAAGATATAAGCGGGGGAAAGTTTTTT
>.|TRBJ2-7|.|TRBV29-1
CSGFFRGTGSEQYF
TGCAGCGGGTTCTTTCGGGGAACGGGGAGCGAGCAGTACTTC
>.|TRBJ2-2|.|TRBV9
CASSVLALSGELFF
TGTGCCAGCAGCGTGCTAGCGTTATCCGGGGAGCTGTTTTTT
>.|TRBJ2-1|.|TRBV2
CASSVAGPGNEQFF
TGTGCCAGCTCTGTCGCGGGGCCGGGGAATGAGCAGTTCTTC
>.|TRBJ2-3|.|TRBV15
CATSRQGTDTQYF
TGTGCCACCAGCAGACAGGGCACAGATACGCAGTATTTT
>once|TRBJ2-2|TRBD2|TRBV5-4
CASSLNSGTTGELFF
TGTGCCAGCAGCTTAAATAGCGGGACCACCGGGGAGCTGTTTTTT
>.|TRBJ1-2|.|TRBV19
CASGGARYYGYTF
TGTGCCAGTGGGGGGGCTCGATACTATGGCTACACCTTC